This passage covers 18 T cell receptor beta chains from one sample sequenced in a study of T-cell reconstitution after alpha-beta-depleted transplantation in children. The TCRbeta library was prepared with unique molecular identifiers. TCRdb reprocessed the PCR reads with MiXCR, giving one entry per CDR3 protein. The repertoire holds hundreds of thousands of distinct CDR3 sequences, with about 16% as singletons. The sample consisted of PBMCs, mostly from graft donor cells, taken 360 days after TCRalphabeta/CD19-depleted stem cell transplant. The receptors shown here come from a male patient younger than 18 who had a stem cell transplant for acute lymphoblastic leukemia, so the T cells may come from the graft donor.

This clonotype appeared many times. The rearrangement uses TRBV7-2 and TRBJ1-5; D gene unclear. The CDR3 consists of 16 residues. Germline-derived CDR1 and CDR2 are SGHTA and FQGNSA. The V end lost 1 base, the J end lost 0 bases, and 10 bases lay between the germline ends. The CDR3 coding sequence is TGTGCCAGCAGCTTAGGGTCCGGATATAGCAATCAGCCCCAGCATTTT. Its translation is CASSLGSGYSNQPQHF. The full variable domain, rest sourced from reference TRBV7-2 and TRBJ1-5, is GAGVSQSPSNKVTEKGKDVELRCDPISGHTALYWYRQSLGQGLEFLIYFQGNSAPDKSGLPSDRFSAERTGGSVSTLTIQRTQQEDSAVYLCASSLGSGYSNQPQHFGDGTRLSIL.

This clonotype was counted between two and nine times. V usage is TRBV2 and J usage is TRBJ2-7; D is uncertain. Trimming cost V 8 bases and J 10 bases, with 15 bases left between them. This CDR3 region has 11 residues. CDR1 SNHLY and CDR2 FYNNEI come from the germline V gene. The CDR3 DNA follows: TGTGCCAGCGCAATTGAGGTTCTTCAGTACTTC. Translated: CASAIEVLQYF. The variable domain in full, completed from reference TRBV2 and TRBJ2-7, reads EPEVTQTPSHQVTQMGQEVILRCVPISNHLYFYWYRQILGQKVEFLVSFYNNEISEKSEIFDDQFSVERPDGSNFTLKIRSTKLEDSAMYFCASAIEVLQYFGPGTRLTVT.

In its sample, this clonotype was seen a few times. V is TRBV12-3 or TRBV12-4 and J is TRBJ2-7, with a possible D match to TRBD1 (5 bases). V was clipped by 5 bases and J by 6 bases, with 17 bases between them. There are 14 residues in the CDR3. The CDR3 bases are TGTGCCAGCAGTCCCCCAGGGCCCCCATCCGAGCAGTACTTC. It is translated as CASSPPGPPSEQYF.

This clonotype was counted at least ten times. This rearrangement joins TRBV20-1 to TRBJ2-7; no definite D call. Germline CDR1 DFQATT, CDR2 SNEGSKA (reference sequence). The germline V and J ends were trimmed by 3 bases and 5 bases, with 8 bases remaining between them. The CDR3 extends over 11 amino acids. This CDR3 is CSASPEDEQYF. The CDR3 DNA is TGCAGTGCTAGCCCAGAGGACGAGCAGTACTTC.

The chain links TRBV5-6 to TRBJ2-5; D is ambiguous. This CDR3 is built from 13 residues. Germline CDR1 reads SGHDT; CDR2 reads YYEEEE. Trimming left V 4 bases short and J 3 bases short, with 10 bases between. As DNA, the CDR3 is TGTGCCAGCAGCCCCGAAGGTGAAGAGACCCAGTACTTC. Its translation is CASSPEGEETQYF.

This sequence joins TRBV2 and TRBJ2-2; D gene unclear. The CDR3 has 13 amino acids. The V end was cut by 7 bases, the J end by 2 bases, with 8 bases between. Germline CDR1 is SNHLY and CDR2 is FYNNEI. The CDR3 sequence is CASMVYNTGELFF. The CDR3, as DNA: TGTGCCAGCATGGTCTATAACACCGGGGAGCTGTTTTTT. The whole variable domain, filled in from reference TRBV2 and TRBJ2-2, reads EPEVTQTPSHQVTQMGQEVILRCVPISNHLYFYWYRQILGQKVEFLVSFYNNEISEKSEIFDDQFSVERPDGSNFTLKIRSTKLEDSAMYFCASMVYNTGELFFGEGSRLTVL.

This clonotype was recorded many times. The chain carries TRBV13 and TRBJ2-1, with 7 nucleotides matching TRBD1. The CDR3 spans 15 residues. V shed 4 bases, J shed 8 bases, and the junction held 11 bases outside the gene matches. The germline gives CDR1 PRHDT, CDR2 FYEKMQ (reference sequence). The CDR3 loop reads CASSSTTGRNYEQFF. The DNA for the CDR3 is TGTGCCAGCAGCTCGACGACAGGGAGAAACTATGAGCAGTTCTTC.

The rearrangement joins TRBV20-1 to TRBJ1-5; TRBD1 aligns across 10 bases. The V gene's germline CDR1 is DFQATT and CDR2 SNEGSKA (reference sequence). The CDR3 spans 15 residues. J was trimmed by 4 bases and V by 5 bases; bases with no gene match: 8. CDR3 bases: TGCAGTGCTGGGCCCGGGACAGGGGATAATCAGCCCCAGCATTTT. Protein product: CSAGPGTGDNQPQHF.

This clonotype was observed a handful of times. This chain joins TRBV5-1 and TRBJ2-5, with TRBD1 matching 7 bases. CDR1 is SGHRS, CDR2 YFSETQ, per germline. The CDR3 has 15 residues. The junction had 10 bases not matched to a gene; V was cut back by 4 bases and J by 4 bases. The CDR3 sequence is CASSGGQMRGETQYF. CDR3 nucleotides: TGCGCCAGCAGCGGGGGACAGATGCGCGGAGAGACCCAGTACTTC.

This clonotype occurred a few times. This sequence joins TRBV4-1 and TRBJ1-1; D is undetermined. Trimming took off 1 base at V and 2 bases at J, with 5 bases between the two ends. Germline V gives CDR1 MGHRA, CDR2 YSYEKL. CDR3 length: 13 residues. CDR3 sequence reads: CASSQAVNTEAFF. The CDR3 coding sequence is TGCGCCAGCAGCCAAGCTGTTAACACTGAAGCTTTCTTT.

This clonotype was counted between two and nine times. The chain carries TRBV3-1 and TRBJ2-1, with 7 bases lining up with TRBD2. Germline assignment: CDR1 LGHDT and CDR2 YNNKEL (reference sequence). This CDR3 is built from 19 residues. The V gene end was trimmed by 0 bases and the J gene end by 0 bases; junction bases not matched to a gene: 11. The CDR3 nucleotides are TGTGCCAGCAGCCAAGATTTTGGGGTAGCGGGTTTCTCCTACAATGAGCAGTTCTTC. The encoded protein is CASSQDFGVAGFSYNEQFF.

This clonotype was observed a few times. This chain joins TRBV7-9 and TRBJ2-1, with TRBD2 matching 13 bases. The CDR3 contains 13 residues. Looked up from germline, CDR1 is SEHNR and CDR2 is FQNEAQ (reference sequence). The CDR3 DNA follows: TGTGTCTCGATTCGGGGACTAGCGGGAGAGCAGTTCTTC. The encoded protein is CVSIRGLAGEQFF.

The sample holds a few counts of this clonotype. The chain carries TRBV27 and TRBJ2-7, with D perhaps matching TRBD2 (5 bases). Germline-derived CDR1 and CDR2 are MNHEY and SMNVEV (reference sequence). V shed 5 bases and J shed 8 bases, with 10 bases lying between them. The CDR3 has 11 residues. The CDR3 nucleotides are TGTGCCAGCAGTCGGTGGGAGAAGCAGTACTTC. Its translation: CASSRWEKQYF.

The gene calls are TRBV27 and TRBJ1-6; no reliable D call. Germline CDR1 is MNHEY and CDR2 is SMNVEV (reference sequence). With 2 bases removed from V and 2 bases from J, the gap between germline ends came to 10 bases. This CDR3 is 16 amino acids long. The CDR3 sequence is CASSLKGRAYNSPLHF. In DNA form, the CDR3 reads TGTGCCAGCAGTTTAAAGGGTAGAGCCTATAATTCACCCCTCCACTTT.

There are many counts of this clonotype. The chain couples TRBV14 to TRBJ1-2; the D is unclear. V was trimmed by 1 base and J by 7 bases, leaving 7 bases between them. The CDR3 has 12 residues. The germline V gene encodes CDR1 SGHDN and CDR2 FVKESK. The chain's CDR3 is CASSQGAFGYTF. DNA of the CDR3: TGTGCCAGCAGCCAAGGGGCGTTTGGCTACACCTTC.

This clonotype was seen at least ten times. The V and J genes are TRBV6-9 and TRBJ1-5, with 7 bases fitting TRBD1. Germline CDR1 reads MNHGY; CDR2 reads SVAAGI. V shed 0 bases, J shed 7 bases, and the junction held 6 bases outside the gene matches. The CDR3 has 15 amino acids. The CDR3 DNA reads TGTGCCAGCAGTTATTCACGACAGGGAAACCAGCCCCAGCATTTT. It yields the protein CASSYSRQGNQPQHF.

The chain is built from TRBV7-9 and TRBJ2-7; D tentatively reads TRBD1 or TRBD2 (5 bases each). V was pared by 6 bases and J by 0 bases, with 18 bases between. CDR1 is SEHNR and CDR2 is FQNEAQ in the germline V gene (reference sequence). The length of the CDR3 is 16 residues. The CDR3 here is CASSLPGTDSSYEQYF. For the CDR3, the DNA is TGTGCCAGCAGTCTCCCCGGGACCGACAGCTCCTACGAGCAGTACTTC.

This clonotype was observed a handful of times. The chain is built from TRBV29-1 and TRBJ2-1; 8 positions agree with TRBD2. This CDR3 spans 11 amino acids. Per the germline V gene, CDR1 is SQVTM and CDR2 is ANQGSEA. The V gene end was trimmed by 4 bases and the J gene end by 14 bases; junction bases not matched to a gene: 7. The CDR3 loop reads CSVGIAGPEFF. CDR3 in DNA: TGCAGCGTTGGCATAGCGGGGCCGGAGTTCTTC.